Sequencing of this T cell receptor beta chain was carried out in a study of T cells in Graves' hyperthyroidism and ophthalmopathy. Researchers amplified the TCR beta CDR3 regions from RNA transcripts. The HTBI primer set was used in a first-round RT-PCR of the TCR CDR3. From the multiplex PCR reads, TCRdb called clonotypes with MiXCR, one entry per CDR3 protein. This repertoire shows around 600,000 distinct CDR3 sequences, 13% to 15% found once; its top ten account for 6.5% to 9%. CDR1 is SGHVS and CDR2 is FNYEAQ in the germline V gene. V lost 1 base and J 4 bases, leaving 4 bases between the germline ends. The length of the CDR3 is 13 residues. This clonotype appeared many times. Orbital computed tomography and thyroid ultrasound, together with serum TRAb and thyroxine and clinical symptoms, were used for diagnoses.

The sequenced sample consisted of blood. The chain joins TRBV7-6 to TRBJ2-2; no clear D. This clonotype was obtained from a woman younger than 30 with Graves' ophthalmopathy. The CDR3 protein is CASSLDPTGELFF. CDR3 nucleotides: TGTGCCAGCAGCTTAGACCCCACCGGGGAGCTGTTTTTT.